Each of the 27 T cell receptor beta chains below was sequenced from the same sample in a study of shared clonotypes between healthy human individuals. Method: immunoSEQ multiplex PCR; TCRdb's copy keeps in-frame clones and lacks some. The table lists more than 2,000,000 clones, roughly nine tenths of them singletons. The material sequenced was naive CD4+ T cells sorted from blood. Subset specified: CD45RA+ positively selected. These receptor sequences come from a man aged 18 to 29 in good health.

The rearrangement uses TRBV7-2 and TRBJ2-7; 12 nucleotides match TRBD2. The J segment lost 3 bases and the V segment lost 0 bases, leaving 0 bases of the junction unmatched. The germline V gene has CDR1 SGHTA and CDR2 FQGNSA. This CDR3 is built from 15 residues. The CDR3, as DNA: TGTGCCAGCAGCTTAGCGACTAGCGGGGGCTACGAGCAGTACTTC. Amino acids: CASSLATSGGYEQYF.

This clone was counted between two and nine times. The rearrangement joins TRBV6-5 to TRBJ1-6; possible D gene TRBD1, 5 bases. The germline V gene has CDR1 MNHEY and CDR2 SVGAGI. V was clipped by 4 bases and J by 7 bases, with 5 bases between them. The CDR3 extends over 12 amino acids. This CDR3 reads CASSWGNSPLHF. CDR3 in DNA: TGTGCCAGCAGTTGGGGGAATTCACCCCTCCACTTT.

The V gene is TRBV30, the J gene TRBJ1-2, with D unresolved. CDR3 length: 14 residues. Germline V gives CDR1 GTSNPN, CDR2 SVGIG (reference sequence). Deletions cut 5 bases from V and 2 bases from J, with 15 bases between. In DNA form, the CDR3 reads TGTGCCTGGGGCCTGGGAGTAGGGAACTATGGCTACACCTTC. Protein: CAWGLGVGNYGYTF.

The chain carries TRBV19 and TRBJ1-1; TRBD1 aligns across 7 bases. Unmatched junction bases numbered 11, after V lost 1 base and J lost 6 bases. Germline loops: CDR1 LNHDA, CDR2 SQIVND (reference sequence). The CDR3 contains 16 residues. This CDR3 reads CASSIGGTVGEAEAFF. The CDR3 nucleotides read TGTGCCAGTAGTATAGGGGGGACAGTCGGGGAGGCTGAAGCTTTCTTT.

The rearrangement uses TRBV18 and TRBJ2-7; 7 positions agree with TRBD2. This CDR3 region has 15 residues. With V trimmed by 4 bases and J by 2 bases, 8 bases remained unmatched. Germline V CDR1 and CDR2: KGHSH, LQKENI. This CDR3 is CASSRSSGGTYEQYF. DNA for the CDR3: TGTGCCAGCTCACGATCTAGCGGAGGGACCTACGAGCAGTACTTC.

This chain connects TRBV29-1 to TRBJ2-7; TRBD1 aligns across 7 bases. Germline CDR1 reads SQVTM; CDR2 reads ANQGSEA. The CDR3 contains 15 residues. The V and J ends lost 0 bases and 3 bases, in that order; junction bases with no gene match: 8. CDR3 protein: CSVEDPAGGSYEQYF. The CDR3 coding sequence is TGCAGCGTTGAAGATCCGGCAGGGGGTAGCTACGAGCAGTACTTC.

The chain recombines TRBV10-2 with TRBJ2-3; D remains unclear. Per germline, CDR1 WSHSY and CDR2 SAAADI. V lost 2 bases and J lost 9, with 6 bases in between. The CDR3 loop spans 11 amino acids. CDR3 amino acids: CASSEARTQYF. In DNA, the CDR3 is TGCGCCAGCAGTGAGGCCAGGACGCAGTATTTT.

The rearrangement links TRBV5-4 to TRBJ1-2, with 7 bases fitting TRBD1. Trimming at V came to 4 bases and at J to 4 bases, leaving 7 bases not matched to a gene. This CDR3 spans 14 amino acids. Germline loops: CDR1 SGHNT, CDR2 YYREEE (reference sequence). As DNA, the CDR3 is TGTGCCAGCAGCCGGGGACAGCTTTCCTATGGCTACACCTTC. It codes for CASSRGQLSYGYTF.

This chain uses TRBV5-1 with TRBJ2-2; 7 bases are a match to TRBD2. This CDR3 region has 15 residues. The junction had 7 bases not matched to a gene; V was cut back by 5 bases and J by 3 bases. CDR1 and CDR2 (germline): SGHRS, YFSETQ. Written as DNA, the CDR3 is TGCGCCAGCAGGGAGGGAGGGAGCCACACCGGGGAGCTGTTTTTT. Translation: CASREGGSHTGELFF.

V usage is TRBV7-2 and J usage is TRBJ2-2, with D perhaps TRBD1 (6 bases). V was shortened by 1 base and J by 5 bases, with 14 bases between the two germline ends. The V gene's germline CDR1 is SGHTA and CDR2 FQGNSA. The CDR3 contains 16 residues. The CDR3 nucleotides are TGTGCCAGCAGCTTAGTTTCAGGGGCAGGAACCGGGGAGCTGTTTTTT. Translation: CASSLVSGAGTGELFF.

The J gene is TRBJ2-5, the V gene TRBV28, with D hard to call. Trimming shortened V by 3 bases and J by 2 bases, and 13 bases separated the two germline ends. The CDR3 has 15 residues. CDR1 MDHEN and CDR2 SYDVKM come from the germline V gene. CDR3 coding DNA: TGTGCCAGCAGTTTGGTCAATCCGAATCAAGAGACCCAGTACTTC. Translating it yields CASSLVNPNQETQYF.

V gene TRBV19 combines with J gene TRBJ2-3; a weak D match, TRBD2 (6 bases). The germline V gene has CDR1 LNHDA and CDR2 SQIVND (reference sequence). The CDR3 is 17 amino acids. V lost 6 bases, J lost 7 bases, and 26 bases lay in between. This CDR3 is CASSPHQGAGLGNTQYF. The CDR3 DNA reads as TGTGCCAGTAGCCCTCACCAGGGAGCGGGCCTGGGGAATACGCAGTATTTT.

The V and J genes are TRBV30 and TRBJ1-5; possible D gene TRBD1, 6 bases. Germline-derived CDR1 and CDR2 are GTSNPN and SVGIG (reference sequence). V gave up 1 base and J gave up 6 bases, with 10 bases separating them. This CDR3 is 13 amino acids long. DNA for the CDR3: TGTGCCTGGAGTGGGGGGGCCGGTCAGCCCCAGCATTTT. Translation: CAWSGGAGQPQHF.

Notes on this clone: Other DNA sequences from this sample encode an identical CDR3 as well. The J gene is TRBJ2-1, the V gene TRBV2, with D hard to call. Trimming took off 6 bases at V and 5 bases at J, with 2 bases between the two ends. CDR3 length equals 10 residues. Per the germline V gene, CDR1 is SNHLY and CDR2 is FYNNEI. The CDR3 DNA sequence: TGTGCCAGCAGCGACAATGAGCAGTTCTTC. Its protein is CASSDNEQFF.

The chain uses TRBV10-3 and TRBJ1-2; 11 bases are shared with TRBD1. This CDR3 is built from 16 residues. V shed 6 bases, J shed 4 bases, and the junction held 10 bases outside the gene matches. CDR1 and CDR2 from the germline V gene are ENHRY and SYGVKD. CDR3 DNA: TGTGCCATCAGGGGACAGGGGGATTCTCCCCCCTATGGCTACACCTTC. This gives the protein CAIRGQGDSPPYGYTF.

The CDR3 nucleotides are TGTGCCAGCAGTCTGAGGAGGGCTTATAGCAATCAGCCCCAGCATTTT. Amino acid sequence: CASSLRRAYSNQPQHF. The V call is TRBV5-8, the J call TRBJ1-5; no clear D. Per the germline V gene, CDR1 is SGHTS and CDR2 is YDEGEE. V dropped 5 bases and J dropped 0 bases, with 15 bases sitting between them. This CDR3 has 16 residues.

This chain connects TRBV4-1 to TRBJ2-1; tentatively, D is TRBD2 (6 bases). Trimming cost V 1 base and J 8 bases, with 18 bases left between them. CDR3 length: 16 residues. Germline V gene lookup returns CDR1 MGHRA and CDR2 YSYEKL. The CDR3 DNA reads as TGCGCCAGCAGCCAAGCTCGGTGGCTAGCGAGCGATGAGCAGTTCTTC. It specifies CASSQARWLASDEQFF.

The V gene is TRBV19, the J gene TRBJ2-1; TRBD2 matches 7 bases. In germline, CDR1 is LNHDA, CDR2 SQIVND (reference sequence). The CDR3 runs to 13 residues. Trimming cost V 5 bases and J 12 bases; bases outside gene matches: 10. As DNA, the CDR3 is TGTGCCAGTAGTCCTTTGCAGGGAGGGACGCAGTTCTTC. This codes for CASSPLQGGTQFF.

Remarks on this clone: The same CDR3 can be traced to other DNA sequences in this sample. The gene calls are TRBV30 and TRBJ1-1, with 9 positions matching TRBD1. This CDR3 region has 12 residues. CDR1 is GTSNPN and CDR2 is SVGIG in the germline V gene (reference sequence). The J segment lost 0 bases and the V segment lost 8 bases, leaving 1 base of the junction unmatched. Here the CDR3 reads CARDRVNTEAFF. DNA of the CDR3: TGTGCCAGGGACAGGGTGAACACTGAAGCTTTCTTT. Filled out from reference TRBV30 and TRBJ1-1, the complete variable domain reads SQTIHQWPATLVQPVGSPLSLECTVEGTSNPNLYWYRQAAGRGLQLLFYSVGIGQISSEVPQNLSASRPQDRQFILSSKKLLLSDSGFYLCARDRVNTEAFFGQGTRLTVV.

This chain connects TRBV15 to TRBJ1-5, with D perhaps TRBD1 (5 bases). The CDR3 is 16 residues long. Deletions cut 0 bases from V and 4 bases from J, with 13 bases between. From germline, CDR1 is LNHNV and CDR2 YYDKDF (reference sequence). The CDR3: CATSRDRWGLNQPQHF. The CDR3 nucleotides are TGTGCCACCAGCAGAGACCGCTGGGGGTTAAATCAGCCCCAGCATTTT.

This clone was seen more than once but under ten times. The chain recombines TRBV7-2 with TRBJ1-5; 9 bases fit TRBD1. Trimming removed 5 bases from V and 7 bases from J; junction bases left unmatched: 9. The length of the CDR3 is 15 residues. Germline V CDR1 and CDR2: SGHTA, FQGNSA. CDR3 in DNA: TGTGCCAGCAGCCGGACAGGGGACCCAGCCCAGCCCCAGCATTTT. Protein product: CASSRTGDPAQPQHF.

Comment on this clone: This same CDR3 is encoded by further DNA sequences in the sample. This chain uses TRBV10-3 with TRBJ1-2; 7 nucleotides agree with TRBD1. V was clipped by 0 bases and J by 2 bases; unmatched bases: 0. This CDR3 contains 14 residues. In germline, CDR1 is ENHRY, CDR2 SYGVKD. For the CDR3, the DNA is TGTGCCATCAGTGAGTCGACAGGGAACTATGGCTACACCTTC. The encoded protein is CAISESTGNYGYTF.

This clone appeared once. The genes are TRBV15 and TRBJ1-1; D remains unclear. The CDR3 has 17 residues. The germline V and J ends were trimmed by 0 bases and 3 bases, with 17 bases remaining between them. Germline CDR1 is LNHNV and CDR2 is YYDKDF (reference sequence). The CDR3 loop reads CATSRDPAVITHTEAFF. CDR3 sequence (DNA): TGTGCCACCAGCAGAGATCCGGCAGTCATTACGCACACTGAAGCTTTCTTT.

The rearrangement uses TRBV5-5 and TRBJ2-2; 8 positions agree with TRBD1. The germline gives CDR1 SGHKS, CDR2 YYEKEE (reference sequence). CDR3 length: 14 amino acids. V trimming: 6 bases; J trimming: 3 bases; junction bases outside the gene matches: 4. The CDR3 nucleotides are TGTGCCAGCAATCGGGACAGGTACACCGGGGAGCTGTTTTTT. Amino acid sequence: CASNRDRYTGELFF.

The rearrangement links TRBV30 to TRBJ1-5; 9 bases map to TRBD1. The CDR3 spans 13 residues. The J segment lost 2 bases and the V segment lost 7 bases, leaving 3 bases of the junction unmatched. The germline V gene encodes CDR1 GTSNPN and CDR2 SVGIG (reference sequence). CDR3 region: CAFRDRGNQPQHF. The CDR3 coding sequence is TGTGCCTTCCGGGACAGGGGCAATCAGCCCCAGCATTTT.

The chain couples TRBV5-1 to TRBJ2-1; D perhaps matches TRBD2 (5 bases). V was pared by 5 bases and J by 2 bases, with 11 bases between. Germline CDR1 is SGHRS and CDR2 is YFSETQ. The CDR3 is 14 amino acids. The CDR3 sequence: CASRSDGTYNEQFF. The CDR3, as DNA: TGCGCCAGCAGATCGGACGGGACCTACAATGAGCAGTTCTTC.

The V and J genes are TRBV18 and TRBJ1-1; maybe TRBD1 (5 bases). V lost 6 bases and J 4 bases, leaving 18 bases between the germline ends. The length of the CDR3 is 15 residues. Germline CDR1 is KGHSH and CDR2 is LQKENI. The CDR3 is CASSPSGTRLTEAFF. As DNA, the CDR3 is TGTGCCAGCTCGCCTTCCGGGACCCGCCTCACTGAAGCTTTCTTT.